What follows are 8 T cell receptor beta chains derived from one specimen sequenced in a study of blood T cells in healthy people across ages. Alongside a J-beta primer mix, a sample-barcoded 5' primer served in a second PCR lasting roughly 7 to 11 cycles. TCRdb used MiXCR to reprocess the 5' RACE reads, holding one entry per CDR3 protein. The table has 910,000 or so distinct CDR3 sequences, roughly 47% seen once. Sequenced material: blood. The receptors originated from a woman in her fifties or sixties in good health.

The chain couples TRBV29-1 to TRBJ2-7, with D possibly called TRBD1 or TRBD2 (6 bases each). The CDR3 spans 12 residues. Trimming shortened V by 8 bases and J by 7 bases, and 18 bases separated the two germline ends. CDR1 and CDR2 from the germline V gene are SQVTM and ANQGSEA. DNA of the CDR3: TGCAGCTCCGGGGGACATCGAGGGGAGCAGTACTTC. Translated, it gives CSSGGHRGEQYF.

This sequence joins TRBV7-9 and TRBJ2-6, with 11 bases aligning to TRBD2. V lost 6 bases and J lost 3; bases outside the gene matches: 13. The germline gives CDR1 SEHNR, CDR2 FQNEAQ (reference sequence). The length of the CDR3 is 19 residues. CDR3 DNA sequence: TGTGCCAGCAGACCCGCCGGGACTAGCGGAGCTCTTGGGGCCAACGTCCTGACTTTC. Residues: CASRPAGTSGALGANVLTF.

Written as DNA, the CDR3 is TGTGCCAGCAGCTCTAGACAGGGTCTTTTCTATGGCTACACCTTC. Encoded protein: CASSSRQGLFYGYTF. J is TRBJ1-2 and V is TRBV11-2; TRBD1 matches 7 bases. The CDR3 totals 15 residues. V shed 4 bases, J shed 4 bases, and the junction held 9 bases outside the gene matches. CDR1 and CDR2 (germline): SGHAT, FQNNGV. The variable domain in full, with the rest retrieved from reference TRBV11-2 and TRBJ1-2, is EAGVAQSPRYKIIEKRQSVAFWCNPISGHATLYWYQQILGQGPKLLIQFQNNGVVDDSQLPKDRFSAERLKGVDSTLKIQPAKLEDSAVYLCASSSRQGLFYGYTFGSGTRLTVV.

The sample holds a few counts of this clonotype. The chain joins TRBV20-1 to TRBJ2-1; TRBD2 matches at 8 bases. Germline V gene data show CDR1 as DFQATT and CDR2 as SNEGSKA (reference sequence). The trim removed 5 bases at V and 4 bases at J, leaving 10 bases unmatched. The CDR3 extends over 15 amino acids. This CDR3 is CSAVDGGRYYNEQFF. The CDR3 DNA follows: TGCAGTGCTGTCGACGGCGGGAGGTATTACAATGAGCAGTTCTTC.

V is TRBV5-1 and J is TRBJ2-3; TRBD2 matches 7 bases. Per the germline V gene, CDR1 is SGHRS and CDR2 is YFSETQ. The CDR3 totals 19 residues. Unmatched junction bases numbered 18, after V lost 3 bases and J lost 2 bases. CDR3 residues: CASSSFPSGTTQYTDTQYF. CDR3 sequence (DNA): TGCGCCAGCAGCTCATTTCCCTCCGGGACTACCCAATACACAGATACGCAGTATTTT.

J is TRBJ2-1 and V is TRBV18, with D perhaps being TRBD1 or TRBD2 (5 bases each). The closer fit of TRBJ2-7 to the DNA end suggests the J call may be wrong. The CDR3 totals 14 residues. Germline V gene lookup returns CDR1 KGHSH and CDR2 LQKENI. The chain's CDR3 is CASSPLRDRDEQYF. For the CDR3, the DNA is TGTGCCAGCTCACCCCTTAGGGACCGAGACGAGCAGTACTTC.

V usage is TRBV27 and J usage is TRBJ2-5, with a possible D match to TRBD1 (6 bases). V lost 3 bases and J 1 base, leaving 12 bases between the germline ends. Per germline, CDR1 MNHEY and CDR2 SMNVEV (reference sequence). The CDR3 extends over 15 amino acids. The CDR3 region is CASSFSGGAQETQYF. The CDR3 nucleotides read TGTGCCAGCAGTTTCAGTGGGGGCGCCCAAGAGACCCAGTACTTC.

The chain recombines TRBV11-1 with TRBJ2-7; 10 positions agree with TRBD2. The trim removed 1 base at V and 6 bases at J, leaving 9 bases unmatched. Germline CDR1 reads SGHAT; CDR2 reads FQDESV (reference sequence). The CDR3 is made up of 16 amino acids. The CDR3 nucleotides read TGTGCCAGCAGCTTAGACGGCCTAGCGGGAGATGGCGAGCAGTACTTC. It translates to CASSLDGLAGDGEQYF.